This T cell receptor (beta chain) emerged from a study of beta chain features in type 1 diabetes. Findings of the study overall: Shortening of TCRB CDR3s, moderate but significant, appeared in all four CD4+ subsets of Type 1 diabetes patients.

The CDR3 is made up of 16 amino acids. V lost 5 bases and J lost 2, with 18 bases in between. Looked up from germline, CDR1 is LGHNA and CDR2 is YSLEER. The isolated RNA, all of it, was reverse transcribed, so expressed TCRB transcripts were what got sequenced. Measured with immunoSEQ multiplex PCR; TCRdb has only the in-frame clones, and not every one. The sample contains some 900,000 clones, 15% to 20% of which appear only once. Concerning this clone itself: Its matching antigen is unknown.

Sequencing was performed on naive CD4+ T cells from blood. The receptor's source is a woman aged 18-30 years in good health. This chain uses TRBV4-3 with TRBJ2-5; weak D call: TRBD1 (6 bases). CDR3 sequence (DNA): TGCGCCAGCAGCGTCTCTCCCGGGACATCGCAAGAGACCCAGTACTTC. Residues: CASSVSPGTSQETQYF.